Presented here are 29 T cell receptor beta chains from one specimen sequenced in a study of T cells in Graves' hyperthyroidism and ophthalmopathy. Authors of the study amplified TCR beta CDR3 regions from RNA transcripts. The HTBI primer set served for first-round RT-PCR of the TCR CDR3. TCRdb reprocessed the multiplex PCR reads with MiXCR, giving one entry per CDR3 protein. This table has around 500,000 distinct CDR3 sequences, 20% to 25% appearing once. The sequencing sample was made of blood. These receptors were collected from a woman in her seventies with Graves' ophthalmopathy.

The chain is built from TRBV6-1 and TRBJ2-1; D is ambiguous. The CDR3 has 12 amino acids. Trimming took 3 bases from V and 10 from J, leaving 10 bases between them. Germline assignment: CDR1 MNHNS and CDR2 SASEGT. The CDR3 DNA reads TGTGCCAGCAGTGAGACACGGGCCGAGCAGTTCTTC. Translation gives CASSETRAEQFF.

In this sample, this clonotype turned up many times. The chain joins TRBV12-3 or TRBV12-4 to TRBJ2-1; 8 positions agree with TRBD1. The CDR3 spans 14 residues. Trimming at V came to 6 bases and at J to 8 bases, leaving 9 bases not matched to a gene. CDR3 nucleotides: TGTGCCAGCAGACCTTCGGACAGGGTCGATGAGCAGTTCTTC. It translates to CASRPSDRVDEQFF.

This clonotype was seen only a few times. V and J are TRBV9 and TRBJ1-5; no definite D call. This CDR3 has 13 amino acids. V was trimmed by 0 bases and J by 5 bases, leaving 6 bases between them. Germline V CDR1 and CDR2: SGDLS, YYNGEE. The CDR3 sequence: CASSVDRDQPQHF. The CDR3 DNA follows: TGTGCCAGCAGCGTAGATCGGGATCAGCCCCAGCATTTT.

This clonotype was seen a handful of times. The chain joins TRBV3-1 to TRBJ1-1; D not resolved. V lost 3 bases to trimming and J lost 7 bases, with 6 bases between them. The CDR3 extends over 11 amino acids. CDR1 and CDR2 (germline): LGHDT, YNNKEL (reference sequence). This CDR3 is CASSHSSEAFF. The CDR3 region has the DNA TGTGCCAGCAGCCATAGTAGTGAAGCTTTCTTT. The full variable domain, completed using reference TRBV3-1 and TRBJ1-1, is DTAVSQTPKYLVTQMGNDKSIKCEQNLGHDTMYWYKQDSKKFLKIMFSYNNKELIINETVPNRFSPKSPDKAHLNLHINSLELGDSAVYFCASSHSSEAFFGQGTRLTVV.

There are many counts of this clonotype. The V and J genes are TRBV28 and TRBJ2-5, with D tentatively TRBD1 (5 bases). Trimming cost V 4 bases and J 10 bases, with 10 bases left between them. This CDR3 is 11 amino acids long. Germline V CDR1 and CDR2: MDHEN, SYDVKM. CDR3 sequence (DNA): TGTGCCAGCAGTTCCCCAGGGTACCAGTACTTC. It translates to CASSSPGYQYF.

This clonotype was counted between two and nine times. This rearrangement joins TRBV7-2 to TRBJ2-2, with a possible D match to TRBD2 (5 bases). The CDR3 spans 15 residues. V was trimmed by 5 bases and J by 0 bases, leaving 10 bases between them. Germline lookup yields CDR1 SGHTA and CDR2 FQGNSA. The CDR3 loop reads CASSRERANTGELFF. CDR3 nucleotide sequence: TGTGCCAGCAGCCGGGAACGCGCGAACACCGGGGAGCTGTTTTTT.

This clonotype has a count of ten or more. V and J are TRBV7-9 and TRBJ2-1; D gene ambiguous. Trimming took off 1 base at V and 9 bases at J, with 10 bases between the two ends. This CDR3 comprises 13 residues. Germline CDR1 reads SEHNR; CDR2 reads FQNEAQ (reference sequence). The CDR3 nucleotides are TGTGCCAGCAGCTTAGTTGCGATGGGTGAGCAGTTCTTC. Translating gives CASSLVAMGEQFF.

V gene TRBV10-3 combines with J gene TRBJ1-4; 11 bases fit TRBD1. Trimming at V came to 6 bases and at J to 0 bases, leaving 9 bases not matched to a gene. The germline V gene has CDR1 ENHRY and CDR2 SYGVKD. This CDR3 spans 18 amino acids. Written as DNA, the CDR3 is TGTGCCATCAGCAAGGACAGGGGGCTACCCTCAACTAATGAAAAACTGTTTTTT. The encoded protein is CAISKDRGLPSTNEKLFF.

This clonotype came up many times. The CDR3 nucleotides are TGTGCCAGCAGCCAAGCTAGCGGGAGACGAGAGACCCAGTACTTC. This sequence encodes CASSQASGRRETQYF. The J gene is TRBJ2-5, the V gene TRBV7-2; 10 bases agree with TRBD2. The CDR3 totals 15 residues. Germline loops: CDR1 SGHTA, CDR2 FQGNSA. J was trimmed by 4 bases and V by 5 bases; bases with no gene match: 7.

This clonotype has just a few counts. This chain joins TRBV13 and TRBJ1-1, with D uncertain. CDR3 length equals 16 residues. Trimming took off 5 bases at V and 3 bases at J, with 19 bases between the two ends. From germline, CDR1 is PRHDT and CDR2 FYEKMQ (reference sequence). The CDR3 DNA sequence: TGTGCCAGCAGCCTTCTCGAGGTAGTTCCCCACACTGAAGCTTTCTTT. Encoded protein: CASSLLEVVPHTEAFF.

The genes are TRBV7-8 and TRBJ1-6, with 7 positions matching TRBD1. Germline V gives CDR1 SGHVS, CDR2 FQNEAQ. The CDR3 length is 16 residues. The trim removed 4 bases at V and 7 bases at J, leaving 10 bases unmatched. The CDR3 reads CASSSPGTARNSPLHF. Here the CDR3 DNA reads TGTGCCAGCAGCTCCCCCGGGACAGCCAGGAATTCACCCCTCCACTTT.

In its sample, this clonotype was seen a few times. The chain uses TRBV10-3 and TRBJ2-3, with D unclear. Looked up from germline, CDR1 is ENHRY and CDR2 is SYGVKD. Trimming pared 3 bases from V and 6 bases from J, leaving 4 bases between. This CDR3 has 11 residues. CDR3 nucleotide sequence: TGTGCCATCAGTGAATTGGATACGCAGTATTTT. This translates into CAISELDTQYF.

This clonotype came up a few times. This sequence joins TRBV11-2 and TRBJ2-6; 9 nucleotides agree with TRBD2. With 5 bases clipped from V and 0 bases from J, the junction kept 5 bases outside the gene matches. The CDR3 consists of 17 residues. CDR1 is SGHAT and CDR2 is FQNNGV in the germline V gene. This CDR3 reads CASSTTSGTSGANVLTF. For the CDR3, the DNA is TGTGCCAGCAGCACGACTAGCGGTACCTCTGGGGCCAACGTCCTGACTTTC.

This clonotype has only a few counts. This chain links TRBV7-2 with TRBJ1-1; 8 positions agree with TRBD1. After removal of 4 bases from V and 1 base from J, the junction contained 5 bases not matched to a gene. This CDR3 has 15 amino acids. Germline CDR1 SGHTA, CDR2 FQGNSA. CDR3 DNA: TGTGCCAGCAGCTCCTACAGGGGGAGGAACACTGAAGCTTTCTTT. This codes for CASSSYRGRNTEAFF.

This clonotype appeared many times. This chain uses TRBV12-3 or TRBV12-4 with TRBJ1-2, with no clear D. Trimming stripped 7 bases from V and 5 bases from J, with 17 bases between. The CDR3 runs to 14 residues. CDR3 bases: TGTGCCAGCAACCTAGGCGGGGTTGAGTATGGCTACACCTTC. This codes for CASNLGGVEYGYTF.

This clonotype was counted ten times or more. This chain joins TRBV12-3 or TRBV12-4 and TRBJ2-2; possible D gene TRBD2, 6 bases. V lost 4 bases and J 1 base, leaving 13 bases between the germline ends. The CDR3 spans 16 residues. The CDR3 sequence is CASSYRDFRNTGELFF. CDR3 bases: TGTGCCAGCAGTTATAGGGACTTCAGGAACACCGGGGAGCTGTTTTTT.

In its sample, this clonotype was seen once. The V gene is TRBV9, the J gene TRBJ1-6; D is uncertain. Trimming pared 4 bases from V and 5 bases from J, leaving 10 bases between. The germline gives CDR1 SGDLS, CDR2 YYNGEE. CDR3 length: 14 residues. CDR3 sequence reads: CASSFGRDNSPLHF. The CDR3, as DNA: TGTGCCAGCAGCTTCGGACGAGATAATTCACCCCTCCACTTT.

This chain uses TRBV3-1 with TRBJ1-2, with D possibly matching TRBD1 (5 bases). CDR1 is LGHDT and CDR2 is YNNKEL in the germline V gene (reference sequence). The CDR3 has 13 amino acids. The germline V and J ends were trimmed by 2 bases and 7 bases, with 11 bases remaining between them. The CDR3 loop is CASSQLTGFGYTF. The CDR3 region has the DNA TGTGCCAGCAGCCAACTAACAGGTTTTGGCTACACCTTC.

CDR3 sequence: CAWRDPPGGAGTF. CDR3 nucleotides: TGTGCCTGGAGGGACCCCCCCGGGGGGGCGGGTACCTTC. V is TRBV30 and J is TRBJ1-2, with D perhaps matching TRBD1 (6 bases). The V end was cut by 3 bases, the J end by 14 bases, with 22 bases between. The CDR3 extends over 13 amino acids. Looked up from germline, CDR1 is GTSNPN and CDR2 is SVGIG (reference sequence).

This clonotype showed up many times. The V and J genes are TRBV20-1 and TRBJ2-3; 13 nucleotides match TRBD2. This CDR3 is 18 amino acids long. The J segment lost 1 base and the V segment lost 0 bases, leaving 7 bases of the junction unmatched. Per germline, CDR1 DFQATT and CDR2 SNEGSKA (reference sequence). This CDR3 is CSARDTSGRVMGTDTQYF. In DNA form, the CDR3 reads TGCAGTGCTAGAGATACTAGCGGGAGGGTTATGGGCACAGATACGCAGTATTTT.

The sample holds a few counts of this clonotype. As DNA, the CDR3 is TGCGCCAGCAGCTTGGAGGCTAGCGGGATCTACGAGCAGTACTTC. Encoded protein: CASSLEASGIYEQYF. The chain recombines TRBV5-1 with TRBJ2-7, with TRBD2 matching over 9 bases. Per the germline V gene, CDR1 is SGHRS and CDR2 is YFSETQ. The CDR3 is 15 residues long. V was clipped by 0 bases and J by 3 bases; unmatched bases: 4. Full variable domain (rest looked up from reference TRBV5-1 and TRBJ2-7): KAGVTQTPRYLIKTRGQQVTLSCSPISGHRSVSWYQQTPGQGLQFLFEYFSETQRNKGNFPGRFSGRQFSNSRSEMNVSTLELGDSALYLCASSLEASGIYEQYFGPGTRLTVT.

The chain combines TRBV5-6 with TRBJ2-5; TRBD2 might be the D (6 bases). V lost 0 bases to trimming and J lost 3 bases, with 21 bases between them. From germline, CDR1 is SGHDT and CDR2 YYEEEE. The CDR3 has 18 residues. The DNA of the CDR3 is TGTGCCAGCAGCTTGGACCCTCTCATTGACGGGGGTGAAGAGACCCAGTACTTC. Its protein product is CASSLDPLIDGGEETQYF.

The rearrangement joins TRBV7-2 to TRBJ2-2, with D tentatively TRBD2 (5 bases). Looked up from germline, CDR1 is SGHTA and CDR2 is FQGNSA. Trimming pared 3 bases from V and 0 bases from J, leaving 11 bases between. The CDR3 is 16 amino acids. The CDR3: CASSLSGGSNTGELFF. The DNA of the CDR3 is TGTGCCAGCAGCTTGTCGGGCGGGTCGAACACCGGGGAGCTGTTTTTT.

The sample holds many counts of this clonotype. The gene calls are TRBV11-2 and TRBJ2-1; D is unclear. V was trimmed by 1 base and J by 5 bases, leaving 9 bases between them. In germline, CDR1 is SGHAT, CDR2 FQNNGV. The CDR3 has 14 amino acids. Written as DNA, the CDR3 is TGTGCCAGCAGCTTAGGTACAGACCACAATGAGCAGTTCTTC. This sequence encodes CASSLGTDHNEQFF.

The rearrangement joins TRBV20-1 to TRBJ2-7; no reliable D call. With 3 bases removed from V and 0 bases from J, the gap between germline ends came to 9 bases. The CDR3 contains 13 residues. CDR1 and CDR2 (germline): DFQATT, SNEGSKA (reference sequence). Here the CDR3 DNA reads TGCAGTGCTAGGTCTCATAGCTCCTACGAGCAGTACTTC. Its protein is CSARSHSSYEQYF.

This clonotype has more than one count but fewer than ten. The rearrangement links TRBV7-6 to TRBJ1-2; no clear D gene. The length of the CDR3 is 13 residues. Between the trimmed V and J ends, which lost 4 bases and 4 bases, there was a span of 10 bases. Germline V gene sequence: CDR1 SGHVS, CDR2 FNYEAQ. In nucleotides, the CDR3 is TGTGCCAGCAGCTATCAGGTGTGCTATGGCTACACCTTC. This sequence encodes CASSYQVCYGYTF.

CDR3 amino acids: CASSREGMGNQPQHF. As DNA, the CDR3 is TGTGCCAGTAGTAGGGAAGGGATGGGCAATCAGCCCCAGCATTTT. The chain joins TRBV19 to TRBJ1-5; D is undetermined. Per germline, CDR1 LNHDA and CDR2 SQIVND (reference sequence). V gave up 4 bases and J gave up 2 bases, with 12 bases separating them. The CDR3 contains 15 residues.

The chain is built from TRBV10-3 and TRBJ1-2; perhaps TRBD1 as D (5 bases). CDR1 and CDR2 from the germline V gene are ENHRY and SYGVKD. The CDR3 covers 15 residues. V lost 4 bases, J lost 5 bases, and 17 bases lay in between. CDR3 amino acids: CAISVAEGPTYGYTF. The CDR3 nucleotides read TGTGCCATCAGTGTGGCCGAGGGACCGACATATGGCTACACCTTC.

The chain couples TRBV3-1 to TRBJ2-2; D is possibly TRBD1 (6 bases). The V gene's germline CDR1 is LGHDT and CDR2 YNNKEL (reference sequence). The CDR3 has 16 residues. The V end lost 2 bases, the J end lost 9 bases, and 19 bases lay between the germline ends. The CDR3 DNA reads as TGTGCCAGCAGCCAATCAGAAGGGGGAGTAAGAAGGGAGCTGTTTTTT. It is translated as CASSQSEGGVRRELFF. The entire variable domain, with the rest obtained from reference TRBV3-1 and TRBJ2-2, is as follows: DTAVSQTPKYLVTQMGNDKSIKCEQNLGHDTMYWYKQDSKKFLKIMFSYNNKELIINETVPNRFSPKSPDKAHLNLHINSLELGDSAVYFCASSQSEGGVRRELFFGEGSRLTVL.